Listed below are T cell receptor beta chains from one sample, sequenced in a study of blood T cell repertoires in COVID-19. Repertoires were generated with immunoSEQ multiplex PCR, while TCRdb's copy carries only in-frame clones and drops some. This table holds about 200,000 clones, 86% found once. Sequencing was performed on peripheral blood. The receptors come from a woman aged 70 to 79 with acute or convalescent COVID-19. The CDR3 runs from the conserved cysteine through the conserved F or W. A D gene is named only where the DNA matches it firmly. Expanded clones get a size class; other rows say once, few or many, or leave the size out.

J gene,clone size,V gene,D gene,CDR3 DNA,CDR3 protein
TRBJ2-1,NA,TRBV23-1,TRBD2,TGCGCCAGCAGTCCAGGGACTAGCGGCAATGAGCAGTTCTTC,CASSPGTSGNEQFF
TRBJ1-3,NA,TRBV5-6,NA,TGTGCCAGCAGCTTGTCAGGGACTGGAAACACCATATATTTT,CASSLSGTGNTIYF
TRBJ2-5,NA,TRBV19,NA,TGTGCCAGTAGTAAGGGAGGCAGTCAAGAGACCCAGTACTTC,CASSKGGSQETQYF
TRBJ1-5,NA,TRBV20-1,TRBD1,TGCAGTGCTAGTCTGGCGACCGGGACAGCTTATAGCAATCAGCCCCAGCATTTT,CSASLATGTAYSNQPQHF
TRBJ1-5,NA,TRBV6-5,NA,TGTGCCAGCGCGCAAGGCAATCAGCCCCAGCATTTT,CASAQGNQPQHF
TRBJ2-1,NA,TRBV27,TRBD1,TGTGCCAGCAGGCTGGGACAGAGCTCCTACAATGAGCAGTTCTTC,CASRLGQSSYNEQFF
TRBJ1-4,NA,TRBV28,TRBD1,TGTGCCAGCAGTTTCTCCCGACAGGGTTCTAATGAAAAACTGTTTTTT,CASSFSRQGSNEKLFF
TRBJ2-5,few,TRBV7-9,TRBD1,TGTGCCAGCAGCTCTACAGGGGGGTCGGAGACCCAGTACTTC,CASSSTGGSETQYF
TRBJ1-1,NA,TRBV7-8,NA,TGTGCCAGCAGCTTACGGCAGGGGTTCACTGAAGCTTTCTTT,CASSLRQGFTEAFF
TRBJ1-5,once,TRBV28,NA,TGTGCCAGCAGGCTAGACTCCGGAGCCTCGGGTAATCAGCCCCAGCATTTT,CASRLDSGASGNQPQHF
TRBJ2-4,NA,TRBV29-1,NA,TGCAGCGTTGAAGATCGAATCCGAGGCAAAAACATTCAGTACTTC,CSVEDRIRGKNIQYF
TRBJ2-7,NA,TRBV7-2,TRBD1,TGTGCCAGCAGCTTAGTGGGGACAGAGTTGGGGGAGCAGTACTTC,CASSLVGTELGEQYF
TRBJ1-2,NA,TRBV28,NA,TGTGCCAGCAGTTTAGGGGCGGTGACTTATGGCTACACCTTC,CASSLGAVTYGYTF
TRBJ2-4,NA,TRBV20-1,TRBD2,TGCAGTGTGCCTAGCGGAAACATTCAGTACTTC,CSVPSGNIQYF
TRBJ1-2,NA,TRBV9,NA,TGTGCCAGCAGCGCTACTGGAGGAGCCGGGCGGGGTTATGGCTACACCTTC,CASSATGGAGRGYGYTF
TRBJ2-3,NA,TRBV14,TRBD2,TGTGCCAGCAGCCGCCTCACTAGCGGGAGTGGGGATACGCAGTATTTT,CASSRLTSGSGDTQYF
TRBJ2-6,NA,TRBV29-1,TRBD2,TGCAGCGTCGCGGGGGAGGGGAAGTCTGGGGCCAACGTCCTGACTTTC,CSVAGEGKSGANVLTF
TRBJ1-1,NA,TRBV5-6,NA,TGTGCCAGCAGTCTTGACATGAAAGGTGAAGCTTTCTTT,CASSLDMKGEAFF
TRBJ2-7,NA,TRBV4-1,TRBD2,TGCGCCAGCAGTTCTAGTCTAGCGGAGAGCTCCTACGAGCAGTACTTC,CASSSSLAESSYEQYF
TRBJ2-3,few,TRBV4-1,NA,TGCGCCAGCAGCGGTGACAGGTTCGGGACAGATACGCAGTATTTT,CASSGDRFGTDTQYF
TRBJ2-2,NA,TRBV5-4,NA,TGTGCCAGCAGTGGCAAGTCTAACACCGGGGAGCTGTTTTTT,CASSGKSNTGELFF
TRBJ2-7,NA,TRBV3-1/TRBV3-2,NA,TGTGCCAGCAGCCATACTAGATTCGGCTACTTC,CASSHTRFGYF
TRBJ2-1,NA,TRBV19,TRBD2,TGTGCCAGTAAGATTAGCGGGAGCGGGTCCTACAATGAGCAGTTCTTC,CASKISGSGSYNEQFF
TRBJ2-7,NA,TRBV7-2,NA,TGTGCCAGCAGCTCCTTTGATCGGTCCTACGAGCAGTACTTC,CASSSFDRSYEQYF
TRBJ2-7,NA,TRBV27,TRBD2,TGTGCCAGCAGAACAATTTCTAGCGGAAACTACGAGCAGTACTTC,CASRTISSGNYEQYF
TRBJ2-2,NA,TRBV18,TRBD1,TGTGCCAGCTCACCGCGGACAGGGGAAAGCGCCGGGGAGCTGTTTTTT,CASSPRTGESAGELFF
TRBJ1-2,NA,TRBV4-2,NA,TGTGCCAGCAGCCAAGGGGAAGGGCCCCAGGGCCCCAACTATGGCTACACCTTC,CASSQGEGPQGPNYGYTF
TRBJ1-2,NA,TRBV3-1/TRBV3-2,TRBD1,TGTGCCAGCAGCCGGGAGGGACAGGTGCCCTACACCTTC,CASSREGQVPYTF
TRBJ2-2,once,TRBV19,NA,TGTGCCAGTACCGGGAAGTGGCCGCCGAGCACCGGGGAGCTGTTTTTT,CASTGKWPPSTGELFF
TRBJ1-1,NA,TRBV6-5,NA,TGTGCCAGCTTTTTCCCGGGGAACACTGAAGCTTTCTTT,CASFFPGNTEAFF
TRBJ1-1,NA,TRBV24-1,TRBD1,TGTGCCACCTCGGGACAGGGAAACACTGAAGCTTTCTTT,CATSGQGNTEAFF
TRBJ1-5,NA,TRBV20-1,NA,TGCAGTGCTAGTCCGGGAAGCAATCAGCCCCAGCATTTT,CSASPGSNQPQHF
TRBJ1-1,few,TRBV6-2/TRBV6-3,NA,TGTGCCAGCAGTACTGGTGTGGAAGCTTTCTTT,CASSTGVEAFF
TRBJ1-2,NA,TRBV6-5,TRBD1,TGTGCCAGCAGTACAGGGGGTTATGGCTACACCTTC,CASSTGGYGYTF
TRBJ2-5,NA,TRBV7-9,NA,TGTGCCAGCAGCTTAACAGTCCAGCAGAGATTAAAAGAGACCCAGTACTTC,CASSLTVQQRLKETQYF
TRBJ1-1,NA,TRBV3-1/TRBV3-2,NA,TGTGCCAGCAGCCAAGTTCCAGGGAACACTGAAGCTTTCTTT,CASSQVPGNTEAFF
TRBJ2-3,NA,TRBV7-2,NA,TGTGCCAGCAGCACCGGGACTTGGCGGGATACGCAGTATTTT,CASSTGTWRDTQYF
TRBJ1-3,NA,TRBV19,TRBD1,TGTGCCAGTAGTACCTACCCCCAGGGGGCGGCCACCATATATTTT,CASSTYPQGAATIYF
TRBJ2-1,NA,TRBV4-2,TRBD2,TGTGCCAGCAGCCAAGTGGGCGGGGGGCCTTACAATGAGCAGTTCTTC,CASSQVGGGPYNEQFF
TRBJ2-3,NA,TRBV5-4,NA,TGTGCCAGCAGCTTGGGCGAGGGGGGGGGCACAGATACGCAGTATTTT,CASSLGEGGGTDTQYF
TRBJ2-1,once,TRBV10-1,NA,TGCGCCAGCAGTGAGTCGACTCGATGGGGAGGTGAGCAGTTCTTC,CASSESTRWGGEQFF
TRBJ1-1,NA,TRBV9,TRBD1,TGTGCCAGCAGCGAGAGGACAGGTGGAGGCACTGAAGCTTTCTTT,CASSERTGGGTEAFF
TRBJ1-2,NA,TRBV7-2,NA,TGTGCCAGCAGCTTGCAGGGTTTACCTTATGGCTACACCTTC,CASSLQGLPYGYTF
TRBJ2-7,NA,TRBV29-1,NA,TGCAGCGTTGAAGAGTACACGGAGCAGTACTTC,CSVEEYTEQYF
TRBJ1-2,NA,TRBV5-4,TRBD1,TGTGCCAGCAGTTGGACAGGCGGCGTCTATCGCTACACCTTC,CASSWTGGVYRYTF
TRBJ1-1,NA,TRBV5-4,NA,TGTGCCAGCAGCTCAAACAAGTTGAACACTGAAGCTTTCTTT,CASSSNKLNTEAFF
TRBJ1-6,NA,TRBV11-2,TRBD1,TGTGCCAGCAGCTTTCGACAGGGCTCCCTCCACTTT,CASSFRQGSLHF
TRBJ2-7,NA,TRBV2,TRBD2,TGTGCCAGCAGTGAACTAGCGGGAGGGACCTACGAGCAGTACTTC,CASSELAGGTYEQYF
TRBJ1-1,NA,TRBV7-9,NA,TGTGCCAGCAGCTTACCAACAGGGAGCGCTTTCTTT,CASSLPTGSAFF
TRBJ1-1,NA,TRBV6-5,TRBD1,TGTGCCAGCAGTTACGCGACAGGGGAGACTGAAGCTTTCTTT,CASSYATGETEAFF
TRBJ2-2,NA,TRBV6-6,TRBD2,TGTGCCAGCGCGGGACTAGCGGGAGCCGGGGAGCTGTTTTTT,CASAGLAGAGELFF